The 28 T cell receptor beta chains listed next were all sequenced from one sample in a study of radiation and T cells in renal cell carcinoma. Method: immunoSEQ multiplex PCR; TCRdb's copy keeps in-frame clones and lacks some. The sample has fewer than 200,000 clones; about 87% are singletons. Time point here: blood 4 weeks post-SBRT, at nephrectomy. As to treatment: 15 Gy SBRT to primary tumor, nephrectomy 4 weeks later. This material consisted of blood, taken from a patient whose treatment included radiotherapy and nephrectomy. The receptors stem from a woman aged 45-65 years with renal cell carcinoma.

The chain combines TRBV5-1 with TRBJ1-2; no definite D call. V was cut by 0 bases and J by 2 bases, with 8 bases left in between. Germline-derived CDR1 and CDR2 are SGHRS and YFSETQ. This CDR3 is built from 14 residues. In DNA form, the CDR3 reads TGCGCCAGCAGCTTGGGACCGACCAACTATGGCTACACCTTC. This sequence encodes CASSLGPTNYGYTF.

The chain is built from TRBV30 and TRBJ1-6; possibly TRBD1 for D (6 bases). Germline CDR1 GTSNPN, CDR2 SVGIG (reference sequence). This CDR3 has 15 residues. Trimming pared 4 bases from V and 5 bases from J, leaving 15 bases between. CDR3: CAWTGAQTNNSPLHF. As DNA, the CDR3 is TGTGCCTGGACGGGGGCACAGACAAATAATTCACCCCTCCACTTT.

The chain recombines TRBV29-1 with TRBJ2-3; D might be TRBD2 (6 bases). This CDR3 is built from 13 residues. V was pared by 6 bases and J by 3 bases, with 13 bases between. Germline-derived CDR1 and CDR2 are SQVTM and ANQGSEA. The CDR3 sequence is CSVPGTGTDTQYF. In DNA, the CDR3 is TGCAGCGTCCCAGGGACTGGAACAGATACGCAGTATTTT.

The V call is TRBV5-1, the J call TRBJ1-6; unclear D gene. The CDR3 totals 16 residues. Germline CDR1 and CDR2: SGHRS and YFSETQ. V was cut by 0 bases and J by 7 bases, with 14 bases left in between. The CDR3 region has the DNA TGCGCCAGCAGCTTGGTTAGGAGCCGGCAAAATTCACCCCTCCACTTT. It specifies CASSLVRSRQNSPLHF.

This rearrangement joins TRBV30 to TRBJ2-2; D gene ambiguous. Germline CDR1 is GTSNPN and CDR2 is SVGIG (reference sequence). With 0 bases removed from V and 6 bases from J, the gap between germline ends came to 14 bases. The CDR3 consists of 15 residues. CDR3: CAWSVFARWSGELFF. The CDR3 DNA sequence: TGTGCCTGGAGTGTTTTTGCCAGGTGGTCCGGGGAGCTGTTTTTT.

The rearrangement links TRBV5-6 to TRBJ2-1, with 14 bases lining up with TRBD2. Germline V gene data show CDR1 as SGHDT and CDR2 as YYEEEE. J lost 6 bases, V lost 4 bases, and 9 bases had no gene match. The CDR3 sequence is 17 residues long. The CDR3 coding sequence is TGTGCCAGCAGCAAAAGGGAGACTAGCGGGGGGGCCAATGAGCAGTTCTTC. Protein sequence: CASSKRETSGGANEQFF.

The V and J genes are TRBV6-5 and TRBJ2-7; D is unresolved. With 0 bases removed from V and 0 bases from J, the gap between germline ends came to 12 bases. The CDR3 is made up of 16 amino acids. The germline V gene encodes CDR1 MNHEY and CDR2 SVGAGI. CDR3 loop: CASSYSRWWGSYEQYF. CDR3 nucleotides: TGTGCCAGCAGTTACTCGAGATGGTGGGGCTCCTACGAGCAGTACTTC.

This clone has only a few counts. The J gene is TRBJ1-1, the V gene TRBV9; unclear D gene. The CDR3 has 12 residues. V was trimmed by 3 bases and J by 2 bases, leaving 5 bases between them. The V gene's germline CDR1 is SGDLS and CDR2 YYNGEE. DNA of the CDR3: TGTGCCAGCAGCGCGATTAACACTGAAGCTTTCTTT. It encodes CASSAINTEAFF.

V and J are TRBV19 and TRBJ1-5; D unresolved. CDR3 length equals 16 residues. CDR1 is LNHDA and CDR2 is SQIVND in the germline V gene (reference sequence). V lost 0 bases, J lost 7 bases, and 16 bases lay in between. The CDR3 loop is CASSIDVRRSGQPQHF. Written as DNA, the CDR3 is TGTGCCAGTAGTATAGATGTTAGACGGTCGGGGCAGCCCCAGCATTTT.

The J gene is TRBJ1-2, the V gene TRBV6-1, with 7 bases aligning to TRBD1. Losses at the gene ends were 6 bases for V and 8 bases for J; bases not matched to a gene: 9. The germline CDR1 and CDR2 sequences are MNHNS and SASEGT. The CDR3 extends over 13 amino acids. The CDR3 nucleotides read TGTGCCAGCAGAATACAGGGGTATGAGGGCTACACCTTC. This gives the protein CASRIQGYEGYTF.

The chain is built from TRBV2 and TRBJ1-5, with D possibly TRBD1 on 6 matching bases. With 7 bases removed from V and 2 bases from J, the gap between germline ends came to 15 bases. The CDR3 length is 15 residues. Per the germline V gene, CDR1 is SNHLY and CDR2 is FYNNEI. For the CDR3, the DNA is TGTGCCAGCACCCTTGTTGACAGGCGCAATCAGCCCCAGCATTTT. Amino acid sequence: CASTLVDRRNQPQHF.

J is TRBJ1-5 and V is TRBV6-1, with no clear D. V lost 4 bases and J 0 bases, leaving 7 bases between the germline ends. The germline V gene encodes CDR1 MNHNS and CDR2 SASEGT. CDR3 length: 14 amino acids. The CDR3 sequence: CASSAQNSNQPQHF. CDR3 nucleotide sequence: TGTGCCAGCAGTGCTCAGAATAGCAATCAGCCCCAGCATTTT.

The chain combines TRBV5-4 with TRBJ2-3; 7 bases are shared with TRBD2. V dropped 3 bases and J dropped 2; count of bases not matched to a gene: 9. The CDR3 is 16 residues long. Germline V CDR1 and CDR2: SGHNT, YYREEE (reference sequence). The CDR3 loop is CASSSPGGSVTDTQYF. CDR3 sequence (DNA): TGTGCCAGCAGCTCACCGGGGGGATCGGTCACAGATACGCAGTATTTT.

This clone was detected only a few times. The rearrangement uses TRBV5-1 and TRBJ2-2, with TRBD1 matching over 7 bases. Germline CDR1 reads SGHRS; CDR2 reads YFSETQ. J was trimmed by 7 bases and V by 4 bases; bases with no gene match: 10. The CDR3 is 15 amino acids. The CDR3 nucleotides are TGCGCCAGCAGCCCCTTCCCGACAGGGAACGGGGAGCTGTTTTTT. Translated, it gives CASSPFPTGNGELFF.

The rearrangement uses TRBV7-9 and TRBJ2-7; the D is unclear. There are 13 residues in the CDR3. CDR1 is SEHNR and CDR2 is FQNEAQ in the germline V gene (reference sequence). Trimming removed 5 bases at V and 3 bases at J, with 11 bases between. This CDR3 is CASSPGTVYEQYF. Here the CDR3 DNA reads TGTGCCAGCAGCCCCGGCACAGTCTACGAGCAGTACTTC.

The genes are TRBV11-2 and TRBJ2-2; 7 positions agree with TRBD2. The junction had 3 bases not matched to a gene; V was cut back by 2 bases and J by 3 bases. Looked up from germline, CDR1 is SGHAT and CDR2 is FQNNGV. This CDR3 spans 15 amino acids. The CDR3 loop is CASSLREGYTGELFF. The CDR3 DNA follows: TGTGCCAGCAGCTTAAGGGAGGGTTACACCGGGGAGCTGTTTTTT.

The chain joins TRBV9 to TRBJ2-5; the D is unclear. The CDR3 has 15 amino acids. Per germline, CDR1 SGDLS and CDR2 YYNGEE. V lost 1 base to trimming and J lost 2 bases, with 12 bases between them. CDR3 sequence reads: CASSVRAFGQETQYF. The CDR3 coding sequence is TGTGCCAGCAGCGTAAGGGCGTTCGGTCAAGAGACCCAGTACTTC.

This chain links TRBV6-5 with TRBJ1-1; D remains ambiguous. Trimming stripped 5 bases from V and 0 bases from J, with 10 bases between. The CDR3 consists of 14 residues. Germline CDR1 reads MNHEY; CDR2 reads SVGAGI. CDR3 DNA: TGTGCCAGCAGTGAGGGCCACTTGAACACTGAAGCTTTCTTT. It encodes CASSEGHLNTEAFF.

This clone was observed a single time. The chain is built from TRBV10-2 and TRBJ2-7, with D possibly matching TRBD1 (5 bases). Trimming removed 5 bases from V and 6 bases from J, with 14 bases in between. The CDR3 covers 13 residues. CDR1 is WSHSY and CDR2 is SAAADI in the germline V gene. CDR3: CASSLRTPSEQYF. The DNA for the CDR3 is TGCGCCAGCAGTTTACGGACACCTTCCGAGCAGTACTTC.

Of note for this clone: Distinct nucleotide sequences in the sample also encode this CDR3. The chain combines TRBV6-5 with TRBJ1-5; 8 positions match TRBD1. This CDR3 region has 15 residues. Germline loops: CDR1 MNHEY, CDR2 SVGAGI. Trimming at V came to 5 bases and at J to 0 bases, leaving 3 bases not matched to a gene. The CDR3 DNA follows: TGTGCCAGCAGTGCGACAGGGGATAGCAATCAGCCCCAGCATTTT. Encoded protein: CASSATGDSNQPQHF.

The rearrangement links TRBV5-1 to TRBJ2-2; 10 bases line up with TRBD2. CDR1 SGHRS and CDR2 YFSETQ come from the germline V gene. J lost 4 bases, V lost 0 bases, and 6 bases had no gene match. The CDR3 is 17 amino acids. The CDR3 reads CASSLGLSSGGTGELFF. The CDR3 DNA follows: TGCGCCAGCAGCTTGGGACTATCTAGCGGGGGCACCGGGGAGCTGTTTTTT.

CDR3 in amino acids: CASRLFPASEKLFF. For the CDR3, the DNA is TGTGCCAGCAGACTCTTCCCAGCAAGTGAAAAACTGTTTTTT. The gene calls are TRBV27 and TRBJ1-4; D is undetermined. This CDR3 comprises 14 residues. Germline V gives CDR1 MNHEY, CDR2 SMNVEV (reference sequence). Trimming removed 6 bases at V and 7 bases at J, with 15 bases between.

The chain recombines TRBV18 with TRBJ1-1; 8 nucleotides align to TRBD1. V trimming: 5 bases; J trimming: 5 bases; junction bases outside the gene matches: 7. The CDR3 loop spans 14 amino acids. Germline V gene lookup returns CDR1 KGHSH and CDR2 LQKENI. This CDR3 is CASSSRQGRTEAFF. CDR3 DNA: TGTGCCAGCTCATCCCGACAGGGGAGGACTGAAGCTTTCTTT.

The rearrangement links TRBV5-4 to TRBJ2-5, with D uncertain. CDR3 length: 14 residues. Between the trimmed V and J ends, which lost 5 bases and 2 bases, there was a span of 13 bases. Per the germline V gene, CDR1 is SGHNT and CDR2 is YYREEE (reference sequence). The CDR3 region is CASSKDLRQETQYF. The DNA of the CDR3 is TGTGCCAGCAGTAAAGACTTGAGACAAGAGACCCAGTACTTC.

This chain joins TRBV5-1 and TRBJ2-7, with D tentatively TRBD1 (6 bases). Germline CDR1 and CDR2: SGHRS and YFSETQ. Trimming removed 4 bases at V and 7 bases at J, with 9 bases between. This CDR3 is 11 amino acids long. The chain's CDR3 is CASSNRDEQYF. The CDR3 DNA reads TGCGCCAGCAGCAACAGGGATGAGCAGTACTTC.

The V call is TRBV7-9, the J call TRBJ1-1; D is perhaps TRBD1 (5 bases). The CDR3 spans 15 residues. Between the trimmed V and J ends, which lost 2 bases and 7 bases, there was a span of 17 bases. CDR1 and CDR2 (germline): SEHNR, FQNEAQ (reference sequence). CDR3 loop: CASSLRDAVNDEAFF. DNA of the CDR3: TGTGCCAGCAGCTTAAGGGACGCCGTGAATGATGAAGCTTTCTTT. The full variable domain, in which reference TRBV7-9 and TRBJ1-1 provide the parts outside the CDR3, is DTGVSQNPRHKITKRGQNVTFRCDPISEHNRLYWYRQTLGQGPEFLTYFQNEAQLEKSRLLSDRFSAERPKGSFSTLEIQRTEQGDSAMYLCASSLRDAVNDEAFFGQGTRLTVV.

This clone has just one count. V usage is TRBV7-9 and J usage is TRBJ2-4; D might be TRBD1 or TRBD2, each matching 5 bases. Germline-derived CDR1 and CDR2 are SEHNR and FQNEAQ (reference sequence). V gave up 5 bases and J gave up 8 bases, with 16 bases separating them. This CDR3 is 14 amino acids long. The DNA of the CDR3 is TGTGCCAGCAGCCTGACAGAGGGGCAAGACATTCAGTACTTC. It is translated as CASSLTEGQDIQYF.

This clone was observed once. This chain links TRBV4-1 with TRBJ1-1, with 7 bases aligning to TRBD1. Trimming cost V 4 bases and J 4 bases; bases outside gene matches: 6. Germline V lookup: CDR1 MGHRA, CDR2 YSYEKL. The CDR3 runs to 14 residues. Here the CDR3 DNA reads TGCGCCAGCAGCCTGAGGGGGCGCGGCACTGAAGCTTTCTTT. Its protein product is CASSLRGRGTEAFF.